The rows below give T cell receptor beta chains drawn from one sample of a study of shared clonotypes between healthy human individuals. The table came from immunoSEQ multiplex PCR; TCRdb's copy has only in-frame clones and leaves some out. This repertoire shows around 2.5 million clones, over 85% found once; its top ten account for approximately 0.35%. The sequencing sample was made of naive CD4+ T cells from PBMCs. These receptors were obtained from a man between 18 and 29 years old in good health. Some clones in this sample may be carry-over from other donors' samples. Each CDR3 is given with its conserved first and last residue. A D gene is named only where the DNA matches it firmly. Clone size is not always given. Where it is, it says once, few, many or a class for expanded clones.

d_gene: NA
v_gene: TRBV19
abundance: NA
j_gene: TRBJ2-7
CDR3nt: TGTGCCAGTAGTGTCGATTCCAGGTGGGGTGGCTACGAGCAGTACTTC
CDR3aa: CASSVDSRWGGYEQYF

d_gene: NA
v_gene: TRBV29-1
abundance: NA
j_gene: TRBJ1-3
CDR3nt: TGCAGCGGGTCGGGGGGGCCTGGAAACACCATATATTTT
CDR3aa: CSGSGGPGNTIYF

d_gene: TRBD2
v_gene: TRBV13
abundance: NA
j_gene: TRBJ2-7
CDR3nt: TGTGCCAGCAGCCACTTACGGACTAGCGGGAGTAACCGCCCGGGAGAGCAGTACTTC
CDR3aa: CASSHLRTSGSNRPGEQYF

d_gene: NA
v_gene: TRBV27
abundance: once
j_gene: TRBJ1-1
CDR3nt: TGTGCCAGCAGTTCACTTGCCGTAGGGAACACTGAAGCTTTCTTT
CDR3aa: CASSSLAVGNTEAFF

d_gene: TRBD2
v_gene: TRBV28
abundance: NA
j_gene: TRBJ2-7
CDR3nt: TGTGCCAGCAGCCCAAAGAGACTAGCGGACTCCTACGAGCAGTACTTC
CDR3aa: CASSPKRLADSYEQYF

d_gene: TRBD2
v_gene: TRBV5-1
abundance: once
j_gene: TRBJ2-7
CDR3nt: TGCGCCAGCAGCTTGAATAGCGGGAGCTCCTACGAGCAGTACTTC
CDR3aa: CASSLNSGSSYEQYF

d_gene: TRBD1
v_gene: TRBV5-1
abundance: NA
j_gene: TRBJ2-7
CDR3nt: TGCGCCAGCAGTGGACAGGGGGGCTCCTACGAGCAGTACTTC
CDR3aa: CASSGQGGSYEQYF

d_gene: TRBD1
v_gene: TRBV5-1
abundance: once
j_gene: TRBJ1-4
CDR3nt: TGCGCCAGCAGCCCTGCCGGGACAGGGGGCGTCACTAATGAAAAACTGTTTTTT
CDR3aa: CASSPAGTGGVTNEKLFF

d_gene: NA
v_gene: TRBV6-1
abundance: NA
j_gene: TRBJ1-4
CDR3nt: TGTGCCAGCAGTTTTTCTGCAACTAATGAAAAACTGTTTTTT
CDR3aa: CASSFSATNEKLFF

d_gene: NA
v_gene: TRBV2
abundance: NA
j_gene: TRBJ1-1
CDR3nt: TGTGCCAGCGGTGGCCGGGACTGGAACACTGAAGCTTTCTTT
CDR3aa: CASGGRDWNTEAFF

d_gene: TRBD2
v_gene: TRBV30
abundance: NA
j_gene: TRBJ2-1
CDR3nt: TGTGCCTGGAGTGACGGGACTAGCGGTTACAATGAGCAGTTCTTC
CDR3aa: CAWSDGTSGYNEQFF

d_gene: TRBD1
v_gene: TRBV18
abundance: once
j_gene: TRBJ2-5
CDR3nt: TGTGCCAGCTCACCACGAGAATTTCCGGGACAGAACCTTCAAGAGACCCAGTACTTC
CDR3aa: CASSPREFPGQNLQETQYF

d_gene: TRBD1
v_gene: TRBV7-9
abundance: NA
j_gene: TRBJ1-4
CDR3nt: TGTGCCAGCAGCTCGGACAGGGGTGGTAGGGAAAAACTGTTTTTT
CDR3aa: CASSSDRGGREKLFF

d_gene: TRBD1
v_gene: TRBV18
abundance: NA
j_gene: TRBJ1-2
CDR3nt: TGTGCCAGCTCACCCGGACAGGGCTATGGCTACACCTTC
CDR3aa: CASSPGQGYGYTF

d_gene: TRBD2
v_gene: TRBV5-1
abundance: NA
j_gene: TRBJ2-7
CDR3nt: TGCGCCAGCAGCCCCCAACTAGCGGGGGGAACCTACGAGCAGTACTTC
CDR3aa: CASSPQLAGGTYEQYF

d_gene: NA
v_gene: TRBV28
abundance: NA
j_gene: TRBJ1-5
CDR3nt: TGTGCCTGCGGGGGGCTTGGCAATCAGCCCCAGCATTTT
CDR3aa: CACGGLGNQPQHF

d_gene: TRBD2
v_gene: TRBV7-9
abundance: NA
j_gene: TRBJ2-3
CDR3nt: TGTGCCAGCAGCTATAGCCTCTGGTCGGGAGGGCAAACAGATACGCAGTATTTT
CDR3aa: CASSYSLWSGGQTDTQYF

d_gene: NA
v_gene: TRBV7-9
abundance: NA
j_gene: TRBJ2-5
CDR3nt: TGTGCCAGCAGCCAGCTAGGGGGAGGCGAGACCCAGTACTTC
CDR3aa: CASSQLGGGETQYF

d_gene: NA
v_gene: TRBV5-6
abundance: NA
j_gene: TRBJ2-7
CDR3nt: TGTGCCAGCAGCTTGGCTGCAGGGGGGTTTTACGAGCAGTACTTC
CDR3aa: CASSLAAGGFYEQYF

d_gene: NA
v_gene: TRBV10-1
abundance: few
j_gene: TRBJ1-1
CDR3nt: TGCGCCAGCAAGGCGGGATTAGACACTGAAGCTTTCTTT
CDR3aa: CASKAGLDTEAFF

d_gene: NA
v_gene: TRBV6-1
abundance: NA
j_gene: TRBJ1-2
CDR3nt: TGTGCCAGCAGGGGGGATTGGGCCAGGGGTGGCTACACCTTC
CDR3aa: CASRGDWARGGYTF

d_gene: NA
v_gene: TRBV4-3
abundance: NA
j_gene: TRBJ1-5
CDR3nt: TGCGCCAGCAGCCAGGACACGAGCAATCAGCCCCAGCATTTT
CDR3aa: CASSQDTSNQPQHF

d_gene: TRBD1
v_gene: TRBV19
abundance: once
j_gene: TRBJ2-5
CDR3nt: TGTGCCAGTAGTCCCGGACAGGGGACTTCCCAAGAGACCCAGTACTTC
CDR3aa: CASSPGQGTSQETQYF

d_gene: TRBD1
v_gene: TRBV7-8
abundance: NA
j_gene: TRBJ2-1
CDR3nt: TGTGCCAGCAGCGCACAGGGGGCCTACAATGAGCAGTTCTTC
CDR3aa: CASSAQGAYNEQFF

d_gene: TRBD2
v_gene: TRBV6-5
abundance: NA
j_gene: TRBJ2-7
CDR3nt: TGTGCCAGCAGTTACTCGGGGGGGGGACTCTCCTACGAGCAGTACTTC
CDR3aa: CASSYSGGGLSYEQYF

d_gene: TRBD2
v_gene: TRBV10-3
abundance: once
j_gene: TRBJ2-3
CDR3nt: TGTGCCATCAGTGAGACCGGGACTAGCGGGAGTGATACGCAGTATTTT
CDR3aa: CAISETGTSGSDTQYF

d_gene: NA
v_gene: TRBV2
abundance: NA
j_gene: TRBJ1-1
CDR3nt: TGTGCCAGCAGAGGGGTCACTGAAGCTTTCTTT
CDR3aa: CASRGVTEAFF